This T cell receptor beta chain originates from a study of blood T cells in healthy people across ages. As for the study in general: Template switching captured about one barcoded beta molecule per two T cells. Points from the study as a whole: Because donor CMV status was unknown, expanded clonotype changes were possibly confounded. A strong correlation was found between TCR beta diversity and the percentage of naive T cells.

A few counts support this clonotype. What it recognizes is unknown. For the second PCR, which ran for about 6 to 11 cycles, a sample-barcoded 5' primer and a J-beta primer mix were used. At least 2.5 million CDR3-containing paired-end reads were obtained per sample. Via MiXCR, TCRdb re-called the 5' RACE reads, giving one row per CDR3 protein. The data show 1.5 million to 2 million distinct CDR3 sequences, about 30% seen once. Losses at the gene ends were 2 bases for V and 1 base for J; bases not matched to a gene: 2. The CDR3 length is 15 residues. Sequenced sample: blood. The chain is built from TRBV12-3 or TRBV12-4 and TRBJ2-3; TRBD1 matches 8 bases. This receptor was obtained from a woman in her 30s in good health. The CDR3 bases are TGTGCCAGCAGTTTACAGGGGGCTGGCACAGATACGCAGTATTTT. Protein: CASSLQGAGTDTQYF.